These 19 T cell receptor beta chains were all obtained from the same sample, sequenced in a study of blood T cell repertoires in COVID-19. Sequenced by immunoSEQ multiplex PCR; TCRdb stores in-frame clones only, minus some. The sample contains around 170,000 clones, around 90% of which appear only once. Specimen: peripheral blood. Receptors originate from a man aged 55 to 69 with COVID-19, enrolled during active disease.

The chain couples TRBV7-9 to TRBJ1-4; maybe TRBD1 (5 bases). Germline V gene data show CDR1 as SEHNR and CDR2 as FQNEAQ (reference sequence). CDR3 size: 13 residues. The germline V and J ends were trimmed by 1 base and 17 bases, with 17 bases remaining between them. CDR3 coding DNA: TGTGCCAGCAGCTTAGACGAAAGGGGAACCAAATTTTTT. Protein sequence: CASSLDERGTKFF.

CDR3 amino acids: CASSPGPYGYTF. The CDR3 region has the DNA TGTGCCAGCAGTCCCGGTCCGTATGGCTACACCTTC. V is TRBV6-5 and J is TRBJ1-2, with D hard to call. Germline CDR1 is MNHEY and CDR2 is SVGAGI. This CDR3 spans 12 amino acids. The ends were cut back, 5 bases at V and 5 bases at J, with 9 bases in the middle.

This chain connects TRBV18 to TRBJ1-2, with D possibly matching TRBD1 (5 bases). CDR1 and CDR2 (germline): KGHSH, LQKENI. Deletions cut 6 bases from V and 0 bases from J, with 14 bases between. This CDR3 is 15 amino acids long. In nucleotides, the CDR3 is TGTGCCAGCTCGGACGGGGAGGGACCTAACTATGGCTACACCTTC. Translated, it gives CASSDGEGPNYGYTF.

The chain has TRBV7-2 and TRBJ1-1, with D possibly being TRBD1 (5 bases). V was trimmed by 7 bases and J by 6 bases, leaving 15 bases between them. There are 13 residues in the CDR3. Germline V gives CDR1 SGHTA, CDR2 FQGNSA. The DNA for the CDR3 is TGTGCCAGCACCAATACTGCGGGGGCTGAAGCTTTCTTT. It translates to CASTNTAGAEAFF.

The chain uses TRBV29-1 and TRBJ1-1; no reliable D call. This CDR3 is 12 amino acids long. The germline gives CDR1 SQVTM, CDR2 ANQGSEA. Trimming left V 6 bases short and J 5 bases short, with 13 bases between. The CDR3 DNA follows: TGCAGCGTGAACCCCCCGGGTACTGAAGCTTTCTTT. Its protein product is CSVNPPGTEAFF.

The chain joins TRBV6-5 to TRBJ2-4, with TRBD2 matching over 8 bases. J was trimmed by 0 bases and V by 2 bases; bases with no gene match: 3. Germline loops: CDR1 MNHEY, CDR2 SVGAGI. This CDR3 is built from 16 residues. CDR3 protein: CASSYDLAGAKNIQYF. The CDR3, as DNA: TGTGCCAGCAGTTACGATCTAGCGGGAGCCAAAAACATTCAGTACTTC.

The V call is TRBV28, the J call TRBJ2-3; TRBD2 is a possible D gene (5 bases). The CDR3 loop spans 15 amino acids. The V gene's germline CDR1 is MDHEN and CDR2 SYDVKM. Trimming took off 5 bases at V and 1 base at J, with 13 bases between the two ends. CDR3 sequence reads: CASSPRLSGTDTQYF. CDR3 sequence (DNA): TGTGCCAGCAGTCCCCGGCTTAGCGGCACAGATACGCAGTATTTT.

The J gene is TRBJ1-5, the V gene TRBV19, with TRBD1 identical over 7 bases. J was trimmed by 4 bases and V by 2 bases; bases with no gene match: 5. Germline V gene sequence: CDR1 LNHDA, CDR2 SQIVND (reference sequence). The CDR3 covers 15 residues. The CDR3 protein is CASSITPGQNQPQHF. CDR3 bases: TGTGCCAGTAGTATAACGCCGGGACAGAATCAGCCCCAGCATTTT.

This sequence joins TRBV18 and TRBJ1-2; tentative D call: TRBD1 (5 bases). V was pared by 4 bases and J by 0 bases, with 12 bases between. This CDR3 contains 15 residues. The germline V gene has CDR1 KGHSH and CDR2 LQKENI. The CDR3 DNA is TGTGCCAGCTCACTACAGGCAGGGACTAACTATGGCTACACCTTC. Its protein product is CASSLQAGTNYGYTF.

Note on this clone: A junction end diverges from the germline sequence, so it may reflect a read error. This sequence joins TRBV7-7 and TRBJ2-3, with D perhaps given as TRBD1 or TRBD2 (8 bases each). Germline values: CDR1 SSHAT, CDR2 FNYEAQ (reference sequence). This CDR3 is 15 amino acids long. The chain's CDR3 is CASSLAGQGTDTQYF. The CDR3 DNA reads TGTGCTAGCAGCTTAGCGGGACAGGGCACAGATACGCAGTATTTT.

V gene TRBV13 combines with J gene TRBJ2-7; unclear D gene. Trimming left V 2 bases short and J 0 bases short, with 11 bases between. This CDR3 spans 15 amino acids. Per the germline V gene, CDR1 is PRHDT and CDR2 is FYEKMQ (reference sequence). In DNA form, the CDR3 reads TGTGCCAGCAGCTTATCACGAGGCAGCTCCTACGAGCAGTACTTC. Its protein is CASSLSRGSSYEQYF.

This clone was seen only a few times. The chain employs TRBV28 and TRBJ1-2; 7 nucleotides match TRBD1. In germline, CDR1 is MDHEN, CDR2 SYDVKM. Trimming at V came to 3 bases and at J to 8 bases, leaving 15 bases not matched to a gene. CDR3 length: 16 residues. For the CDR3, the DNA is TGTGCCAGCAGTTTTACGGGGATCCGACAGGGCGGGGGCTACACCTTC. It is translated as CASSFTGIRQGGGYTF.

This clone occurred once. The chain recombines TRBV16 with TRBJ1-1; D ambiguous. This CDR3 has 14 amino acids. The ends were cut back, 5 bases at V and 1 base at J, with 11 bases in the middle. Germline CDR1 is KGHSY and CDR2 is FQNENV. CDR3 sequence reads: CASSGRQKNTEAFF. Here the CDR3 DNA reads TGTGCCAGCAGCGGGCGACAAAAGAACACTGAAGCTTTCTTT.

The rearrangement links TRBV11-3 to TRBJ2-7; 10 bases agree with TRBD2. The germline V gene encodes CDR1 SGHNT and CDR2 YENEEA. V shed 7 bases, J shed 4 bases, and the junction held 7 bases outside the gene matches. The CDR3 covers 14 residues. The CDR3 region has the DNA TGTGCCAGCACCCCTAGCGGGAGTCGTTACGAGCAGTACTTC. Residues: CASTPSGSRYEQYF.

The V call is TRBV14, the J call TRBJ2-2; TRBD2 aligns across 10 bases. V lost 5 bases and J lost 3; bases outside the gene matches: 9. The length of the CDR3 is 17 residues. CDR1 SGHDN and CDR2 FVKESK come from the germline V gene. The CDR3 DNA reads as TGTGCCAGCAGCGAGCGGCTAGCGGGAGACTACACCGGGGAGCTGTTTTTT. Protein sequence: CASSERLAGDYTGELFF.

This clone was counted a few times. Here the CDR3 DNA reads TGCGCCAGCAGCCGCCTAGCGGGCTTTCTTGACGGGGAGCTGTTTTTT. The encoded protein is CASSRLAGFLDGELFF. The genes are TRBV5-1 and TRBJ2-2; 8 nucleotides agree with TRBD2. J gave up 7 bases and V 4 bases, and 12 bases lay outside the gene matches. This CDR3 comprises 16 residues. Germline CDR1 SGHRS, CDR2 YFSETQ.

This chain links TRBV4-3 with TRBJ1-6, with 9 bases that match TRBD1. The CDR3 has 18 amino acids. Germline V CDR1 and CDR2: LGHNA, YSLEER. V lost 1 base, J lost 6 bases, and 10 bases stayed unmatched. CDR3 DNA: TGCGCCAGCAGCCAAGCCCCCACCACAGGGGGCTTTAATTCACCCCTCCACTTT. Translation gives CASSQAPTTGGFNSPLHF.

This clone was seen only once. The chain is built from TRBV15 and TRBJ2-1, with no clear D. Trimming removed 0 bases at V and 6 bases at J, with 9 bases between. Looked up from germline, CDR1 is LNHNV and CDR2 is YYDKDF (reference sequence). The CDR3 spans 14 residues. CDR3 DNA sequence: TGTGCCACCAGCAGAGAATTGACGGGCAATGAGCAGTTCTTC. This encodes CATSRELTGNEQFF.

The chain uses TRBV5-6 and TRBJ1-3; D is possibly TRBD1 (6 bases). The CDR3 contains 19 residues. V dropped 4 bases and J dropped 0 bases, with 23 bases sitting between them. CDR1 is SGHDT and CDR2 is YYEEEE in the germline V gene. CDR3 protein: CASSQGGGMTDFSGNTIYF. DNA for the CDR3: TGTGCCAGCAGCCAGGGTGGGGGCATGACTGACTTCTCTGGAAACACCATATATTTT. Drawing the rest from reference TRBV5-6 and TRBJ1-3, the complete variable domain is DAGVTQSPTHLIKTRGQQVTLRCSPKSGHDTVSWYQQALGQGPQFIFQYYEEEERQRGNFPDRFSGHQFPNYSSELNVNALLLGDSALYLCASSQGGGMTDFSGNTIYFGEGSWLTVV.